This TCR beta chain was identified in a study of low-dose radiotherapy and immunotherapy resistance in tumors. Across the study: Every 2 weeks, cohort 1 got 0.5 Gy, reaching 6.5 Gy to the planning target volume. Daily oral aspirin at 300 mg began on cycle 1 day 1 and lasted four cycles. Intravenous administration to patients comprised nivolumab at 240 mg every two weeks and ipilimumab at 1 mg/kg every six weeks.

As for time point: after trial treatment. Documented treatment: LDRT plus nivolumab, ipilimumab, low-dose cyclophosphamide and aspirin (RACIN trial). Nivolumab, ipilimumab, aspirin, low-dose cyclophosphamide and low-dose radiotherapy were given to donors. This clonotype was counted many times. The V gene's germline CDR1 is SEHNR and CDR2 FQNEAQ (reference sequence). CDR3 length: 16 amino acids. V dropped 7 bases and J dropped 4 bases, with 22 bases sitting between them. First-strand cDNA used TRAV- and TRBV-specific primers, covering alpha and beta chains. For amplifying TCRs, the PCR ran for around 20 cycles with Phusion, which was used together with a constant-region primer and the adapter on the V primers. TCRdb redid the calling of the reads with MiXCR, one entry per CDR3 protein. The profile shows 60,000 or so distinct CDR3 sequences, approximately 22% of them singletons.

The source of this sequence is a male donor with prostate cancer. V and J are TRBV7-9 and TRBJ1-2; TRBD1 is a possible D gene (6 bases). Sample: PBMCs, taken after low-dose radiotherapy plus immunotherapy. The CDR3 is CASTQQRTDSGYGYTF. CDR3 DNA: TGTGCCAGCACTCAACAGCGGACGGACAGCGGCTATGGCTACACCTTC.